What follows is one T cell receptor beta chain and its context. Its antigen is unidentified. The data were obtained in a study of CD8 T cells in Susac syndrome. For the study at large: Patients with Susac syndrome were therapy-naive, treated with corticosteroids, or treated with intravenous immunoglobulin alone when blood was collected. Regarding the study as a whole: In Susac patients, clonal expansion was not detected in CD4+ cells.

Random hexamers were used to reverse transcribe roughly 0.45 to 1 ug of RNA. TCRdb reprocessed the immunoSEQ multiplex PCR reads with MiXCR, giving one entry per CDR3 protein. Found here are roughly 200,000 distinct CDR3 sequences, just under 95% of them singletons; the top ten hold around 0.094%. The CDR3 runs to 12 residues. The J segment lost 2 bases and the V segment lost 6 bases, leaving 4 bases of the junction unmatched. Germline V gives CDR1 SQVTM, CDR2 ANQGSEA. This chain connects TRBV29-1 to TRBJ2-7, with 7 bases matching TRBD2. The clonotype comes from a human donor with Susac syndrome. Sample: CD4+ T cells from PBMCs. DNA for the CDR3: TGCAGCGTCGCGGGAGCGCCCTACGAGCAGTACTTC. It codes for CSVAGAPYEQYF.